The present T cell receptor (beta chain) was sequenced within a study of shared clonotypes between healthy human individuals. Germline CDR1 and CDR2: LNHDA and SQIVND (reference sequence). CDR3 length: 16 amino acids. V dropped 3 bases and J dropped 6 bases, with 18 bases sitting between them. As for this clone: The antigen is unknown.

Study-level results: Clonotypes that were shared across a few donors made up about 4.5% of naive CD4 clonotypes.

Data came from immunoSEQ multiplex PCR; TCRdb stores just in-frame clones and leaves some out. The sample gives more than 1.2 million clones, 97% to 99% of which show up once; about 0.4% is in the top ten. The sample was naive CD4+ T cells sorted from blood. Subset indicated: CD45RA+ positively selected. This TCR was sampled from a man aged 25-45 years in good health. The rearrangement joins TRBV19 to TRBJ2-1, with D tentatively TRBD2 (6 bases). CDR3 nucleotides: TGTGCCAGTAGTATGAATCCGGGAGTGGGGAGCAATGAGCAGTTCTTC. Its protein product is CASSMNPGVGSNEQFF.